The sample holds a few counts of the clone carrying this TCR beta chain. What it binds is unknown. The data are from a study of identical twins. Study-wide findings and caveats: The study found weaker excess twin sharing in beta out-of-frame sequences. Beta clonotypes that were abundant in cord blood contained fewer insertions, a pattern absent from memory repertoires.

A template switching step contributed a universal primer site, while unique molecular identifiers were present in the cDNA. TCRdb independently ran MiXCR on the 5' RACE reads; one entry per CDR3 protein. The sample lists 1,800,000 or so distinct CDR3 sequences, less than 35% occurring once. The V end lost 0 bases, the J end lost 7 bases, and 18 bases lay between the germline ends. The length of the CDR3 is 16 residues. The V gene's germline CDR1 is DFQATT and CDR2 SNEGSKA (reference sequence). Sample: cord blood. This chain connects TRBV20-1 to TRBJ2-2; D may be TRBD2 (5 bases). The receptor was derived from a newborn girl in good health. DNA for the CDR3: TGCAGTGCTAGAGATACATTTCTGAGGGCTGGCGGGGAGCTGTTTTTT. Encoded protein: CSARDTFLRAGGELFF.